This TCR beta chain was sequenced during a study of blood T cells in healthy people across ages. Donors each provided 9.5 to 10 milliliters of peripheral blood. Combining a sample-barcoded 5' primer with a J-beta primer mix, a second PCR ran for 7 to 11 cycles. TCRdb reprocessed the 5' RACE reads via MiXCR and lists one record per CDR3 protein. The sample has around 700,000 distinct CDR3 sequences; approximately 25% are singletons. V lost 0 bases and J lost 3, with 8 bases in between. Germline V gene lookup returns CDR1 SEHNR and CDR2 FQNEAQ (reference sequence). The length of the CDR3 is 14 residues. This clonotype has only a few counts. The sample was also linked to a second study, of T cells of mothers and their children. That paper notes: A few healthy Caucasian mothers, along with their six children, were the donors.

This sequence was found in a boy between 10 and 17 years old in good health. The chain has TRBV7-9 and TRBJ2-5, with D unresolved. The sample was blood. The CDR3 nucleotides are TGTGCCAGCAGCTTAGCGGCTGATAAAGAGACCCAGTACTTC. It yields the protein CASSLAADKETQYF.